The rows below give T cell receptor beta chains drawn from one sample of a study of blood T cell repertoires in COVID-19. Clones were sequenced by immunoSEQ multiplex PCR, and TCRdb holds only the in-frame ones, with some missing. The table shows 250,000 to 350,000 clones, with nearly 90% occurring only once. The sample was PBMCs or T cells enriched from blood (not recorded which). Receptors originate from a young woman with acute COVID-19. Each CDR3 is given without its conserved first and last residue. Each record gives: J gene, V gene, CDR3 protein.

J gene: TRBJ1-4; V gene: TRBV5-6; CDR3 protein: ASGTDNEKLF
J gene: TRBJ2-5; V gene: TRBV5-8; CDR3 protein: ASSFGLAGGETQY
J gene: TRBJ1-4; V gene: TRBV7-9; CDR3 protein: ASSLGGEGVSNEKLF
J gene: TRBJ2-1; V gene: TRBV5-1; CDR3 protein: ASSLVSAYNEQF
J gene: TRBJ2-7; V gene: TRBV7-9; CDR3 protein: ASSLGVLGVGEQY
J gene: TRBJ2-7; V gene: TRBV28; CDR3 protein: ASGKFGAGENEQY
J gene: TRBJ2-1; V gene: TRBV2; CDR3 protein: ASSPILARSYNEQF
J gene: TRBJ1-5; V gene: TRBV28; CDR3 protein: ASRAVTGGNQPQH
J gene: TRBJ1-2; V gene: TRBV27; CDR3 protein: ASSVRGYGYT
J gene: TRBJ1-1; V gene: TRBV7-2; CDR3 protein: ASSRYSGDTEAF
J gene: TRBJ2-2; V gene: TRBV9; CDR3 protein: ASRRAGLNGELF
J gene: TRBJ2-5; V gene: TRBV11-3; CDR3 protein: ASSSLQGGETQY
J gene: TRBJ1-5; V gene: TRBV10-3; CDR3 protein: AGAGNSNQPQH
J gene: TRBJ2-5; V gene: TRBV28; CDR3 protein: ASSSRTGADQETQY
J gene: TRBJ2-7; V gene: TRBV28; CDR3 protein: ASTAPGGAGEQY
J gene: TRBJ2-5; V gene: TRBV7-9; CDR3 protein: ASSFLAGGEETQY
J gene: TRBJ2-2; V gene: TRBV18; CDR3 protein: ASSPMVPGTSGSTGELF